Presented here are 7 T cell receptor beta chains from one specimen sequenced in a study of T cell responses to AZD1222 COVID-19 vaccine (dated by TCRdb to the early 2020s). What this sample's time point label stands for: baseline before first vaccination. Libraries came from the immunoSEQ multiplex PCR assay. Imported from immuneACCESS, the table was reduced by TCRdb to in-frame sequences with V and J called. These copies leave out some clones; in studies compared against another copy, an unresolved V gene accounts for under half, and the cause of the remainder is not known. This sample has around 140,000 clones in its table, and 75% to 90% of those were observed once. 1.6% of the sample lies in the top ten. Sequencing used peripheral blood, obtained on day 0 of AZD1222 vaccination. All receptors come from an adult in good health.

This clone has a single count. The chain is built from TRBV19 and TRBJ1-1, with D perhaps TRBD1 (6 bases). The CDR3 is 16 amino acids. V was pared by 3 bases and J by 1 base, with 15 bases between. From germline, CDR1 is LNHDA and CDR2 SQIVND (reference sequence). CDR3 residues: CASSIKRDIWNTEAFF. DNA of the CDR3: TGTGCCAGTAGTATTAAACGGGACATATGGAACACTGAAGCTTTCTTT.

The rearrangement joins TRBV24-1 to TRBJ2-6; D not certain. The V end lost 9 bases, the J end lost 0 bases, and 5 bases lay between the germline ends. Germline V gene lookup returns CDR1 KGHDR and CDR2 SFDVKD. The CDR3 sequence is 13 residues long. As DNA, the CDR3 is TGTGCCACCTCCCCCTCTGGGGCCAACGTCCTGACTTTC. Translated: CATSPSGANVLTF.

The chain recombines TRBV27 with TRBJ2-7; D possibly corresponds to TRBD1 (5 bases). This CDR3 has 17 amino acids. Germline CDR1 and CDR2: MNHEY and SMNVEV (reference sequence). The V gene lost 0 bases and the J gene lost 0 bases, with 15 bases spanning the gap. CDR3 nucleotide sequence: TGTGCCAGCAGTTTATCTTCCGCCTACAGGCGCTCCTACGAGCAGTACTTC. This encodes CASSLSSAYRRSYEQYF.

The V and J genes are TRBV2 and TRBJ1-2; TRBD1 agrees at 7 bases. Germline CDR1 is SNHLY and CDR2 is FYNNEI. The CDR3 loop spans 10 amino acids. V trimming: 8 bases; J trimming: 8 bases; junction bases outside the gene matches: 2. The CDR3 DNA reads as TGTGCCAGCGACAGGGTAGGCTACACCTTC. It yields the protein CASDRVGYTF.

This clone was picked up one time. V is TRBV4-2 and J is TRBJ1-2; D uncertain. This CDR3 contains 15 residues. Germline assignment: CDR1 LGHNA and CDR2 YNFKEQ. Trimming removed 4 bases at V and 4 bases at J, with 16 bases between. The CDR3 here is CASSPPTSVRYGYTF. The CDR3, as DNA: TGTGCCAGCAGCCCCCCCACAAGTGTCCGCTATGGCTACACCTTC.

The sample holds a few counts of this clone. The chain uses TRBV3-1 (or the pseudogene TRBV3-2) and TRBJ2-7; D might be TRBD1 or TRBD2, each matching 5 bases. CDR1 is LGHDT and CDR2 is YNNKEL in the germline V gene (reference sequence). V was clipped by 1 base and J by 6 bases, with 13 bases between them. The CDR3 extends over 14 amino acids. This CDR3 reads CASSQGGPGGEQYF. CDR3 DNA: TGTGCCAGCAGCCAAGGGGGACCTGGGGGCGAGCAGTACTTC.

The chain combines TRBV2 with TRBJ1-5, with D tentatively TRBD1 (5 bases). The germline V and J ends were trimmed by 3 bases and 0 bases, with 6 bases remaining between them. The germline V gene has CDR1 SNHLY and CDR2 FYNNEI. The CDR3 length is 14 residues. The DNA for the CDR3 is TGTGCCAGCAGTGACAGGGTTAGCAATCAGCCCCAGCATTTT. Residues: CASSDRVSNQPQHF.